These 26 T cell receptor beta chains share one sample of origin, sequenced in a study of human T cells and chemical hapten exposure. Documented time point: pre-sensitization, week 0. The treatment: therapeutic diphenylcyclopropenone sensitization with weekly scalp DPC. TCRdb re-called the RACE reads through MiXCR, storing one row per CDR3 protein. The table includes around 300,000 distinct CDR3 sequences, just under 8% detected once. This sample comprised whole blood, obtained in connection with sensitization to the hapten diphenylcyclopropenone (DPC). These receptors all come from a man in his late teens or twenties with alopecia areata. Some clones in this sample may be carry-over from other donors' samples.

This clonotype was detected a few times. The chain carries TRBV29-1 and TRBJ1-2; D is ambiguous. This CDR3 spans 13 amino acids. Trimming stripped 1 base from V and 5 bases from J, with 11 bases between. Germline V gene lookup returns CDR1 SQVTM and CDR2 ANQGSEA. The CDR3 sequence is CSVEGEQLYGYTF. Written as DNA, the CDR3 is TGCAGCGTTGAAGGAGAACAGCTATATGGCTACACCTTC.

This clonotype was counted many times. This chain uses TRBV7-9 with TRBJ1-1, with 7 bases matching TRBD1. The germline V gene has CDR1 SEHNR and CDR2 FQNEAQ (reference sequence). V shed 5 bases and J 1 base; nucleotides not matched to a gene: 4. The CDR3 runs to 14 residues. The CDR3 nucleotides read TGTGCCAGCAGCCTGGGACAGCCGAACACTGAAGCTTTCTTT. Translating gives CASSLGQPNTEAFF.

The sample holds a few counts of this clonotype. The chain combines TRBV6-5 with TRBJ1-5; D is ambiguous. Germline V gene data show CDR1 as MNHEY and CDR2 as SVGAGI. The V gene lost 2 bases and the J gene lost 3 bases, with 8 bases spanning the gap. This CDR3 comprises 14 residues. The CDR3 loop is CASSYRAANQPQHF. The CDR3 DNA sequence: TGTGCCAGCAGTTACCGGGCTGCCAATCAGCCCCAGCATTTT.

V is TRBV2 and J is TRBJ2-5, with TRBD1 as a possible D gene (5 bases). The V end was cut by 10 bases, the J end by 10 bases, with 22 bases between. The CDR3 contains 13 residues. Looked up from germline, CDR1 is SNHLY and CDR2 is FYNNEI. The CDR3 is CATIPTRQPNQYF. CDR3 bases: TGTGCCACCATCCCAACTCGACAGCCCAACCAGTACTTC.

This rearrangement joins TRBV12-3 or TRBV12-4 to TRBJ2-2; D unclear. The CDR3 is made up of 15 amino acids. Trimming removed 6 bases from V and 2 bases from J, with 13 bases in between. CDR3 sequence reads: CASSPDPFNTGELFF. CDR3 in DNA: TGTGCCAGCAGCCCTGACCCGTTTAACACCGGGGAGCTGTTTTTT.

V usage is TRBV7-2 and J usage is TRBJ1-4, with D tentatively TRBD1 (6 bases). The V gene's germline CDR1 is SGHTA and CDR2 FQGNSA. Trimming cost V 5 bases and J 12 bases, with 22 bases left between them. The CDR3 has 15 residues. CDR3 sequence reads: CASSLGGRGPRELFF. The CDR3 bases are TGTGCCAGCAGCCTAGGGGGGAGAGGCCCTCGTGAACTGTTTTTT.

This clonotype has only a few counts. The chain employs TRBV29-1 and TRBJ1-2; no clear D gene. CDR1 is SQVTM, CDR2 ANQGSEA, per germline. CDR3 length: 12 amino acids. Trimming stripped 5 bases from V and 3 bases from J, with 10 bases between. Written as DNA, the CDR3 is TGCAGCGTTCGGCCAGATTACTATGGCTACACCTTC. Protein: CSVRPDYYGYTF.

At least ten counts were recorded for this clonotype. CDR3: CASSERVLQGDLIAKNIQYF. The CDR3 DNA reads TGTGCCAGCAGTGAAAGGGTCTTACAGGGGGACTTAATAGCCAAAAACATTCAGTACTTC. This chain joins TRBV6-1 and TRBJ2-4; 8 positions agree with TRBD1. Trimming took 2 bases from V and 0 from J; bases not matched to a gene: 15. The CDR3 is 20 residues long. The germline CDR1 and CDR2 sequences are MNHNS and SASEGT.

This clonotype appeared a few times. The chain joins TRBV12-3 or TRBV12-4 to TRBJ2-2; 8 positions match TRBD1. Losses at the gene ends were 5 bases for V and 2 bases for J; bases not matched to a gene: 10. The CDR3 totals 17 residues. CDR3 sequence (DNA): TGTGCCAGCAGTCCCCAGGGGGCGCGGGTAAACACCGGGGAGCTGTTTTTT. Protein: CASSPQGARVNTGELFF.

The chain carries TRBV27 and TRBJ1-1; no clear D. Germline CDR1 reads MNHEY; CDR2 reads SMNVEV (reference sequence). The CDR3 consists of 14 residues. V dropped 5 bases and J dropped 5 bases, with 15 bases sitting between them. This chain's CDR3 is CASSPSRYGTEAFF. The CDR3 region has the DNA TGTGCCAGCAGTCCCTCAAGGTATGGTACTGAAGCTTTCTTT.

This chain connects TRBV4-3 to TRBJ1-3, with 8 nucleotides matching TRBD1. CDR1 is LGHNA and CDR2 is YSLEER in the germline V gene. This CDR3 region has 18 residues. After removal of 1 base from V and 0 bases from J, the junction contained 8 bases not matched to a gene. The CDR3 DNA follows: TGCGCCAGCAGCCAAGGGGGACAGGTCTTTCGCTCTGGAAACACCATATATTTT. As protein: CASSQGGQVFRSGNTIYF.

This clonotype has at least ten counts. The genes are TRBV4-3 and TRBJ2-1, with 8 bases that match TRBD2. The CDR3 is 16 residues long. Germline V gives CDR1 LGHNA, CDR2 YSLEER. Trimming at V came to 0 bases and at J to 8 bases, leaving 9 bases not matched to a gene. CDR3 in DNA: TGCGCCAGCAGCCAAGAAATCAGGACTAGCATGGATGAGCAGTTCTTC. Amino acids: CASSQEIRTSMDEQFF.

The chain links TRBV2 to TRBJ1-5; 11 bases line up with TRBD1. There are 14 residues in the CDR3. Trimming took 7 bases from V and 6 from J; bases not matched to a gene: 5. The germline V gene encodes CDR1 SNHLY and CDR2 FYNNEI. The CDR3 DNA follows: TGTGCCAGCATTCGGACAGGGGGCTCTCAGCCCCAGCATTTT. This codes for CASIRTGGSQPQHF.

This clonotype was picked up a small number of times. This rearrangement joins TRBV6-6 to TRBJ1-2; 7 nucleotides align to TRBD1. This CDR3 spans 15 amino acids. In germline, CDR1 is MNHNY, CDR2 SVGAGI (reference sequence). V shed 4 bases, J shed 5 bases, and the junction held 10 bases outside the gene matches. The CDR3 here is CASSLIFTGEYGYTF. In DNA form, the CDR3 reads TGTGCCAGCAGTTTGATTTTTACAGGGGAGTATGGCTACACCTTC.

The genes are TRBV3-1 and TRBJ2-2; either TRBD1 or TRBD2 may fit D (6 bases each). Trimming removed 0 bases at V and 0 bases at J, with 14 bases between. The CDR3 has 18 amino acids. From germline, CDR1 is LGHDT and CDR2 YNNKEL (reference sequence). The CDR3 sequence: CASSQDLGGRTNTGELFF. Here the CDR3 DNA reads TGTGCCAGCAGCCAAGATCTGGGGGGCCGAACGAACACCGGGGAGCTGTTTTTT. The whole variable domain, filled in from reference TRBV3-1 and TRBJ2-2, reads DTAVSQTPKYLVTQMGNDKSIKCEQNLGHDTMYWYKQDSKKFLKIMFSYNNKELIINETVPNRFSPKSPDKAHLNLHINSLELGDSAVYFCASSQDLGGRTNTGELFFGEGSRLTVL.

J is TRBJ1-1 and V is TRBV20-1, with D uncertain. Germline V gene sequence: CDR1 DFQATT, CDR2 SNEGSKA (reference sequence). The CDR3 has 14 residues. V shed 6 bases and J shed 2 bases, with 16 bases lying between them. CDR3 loop: CSARSRQLNTEAFF. In nucleotides, the CDR3 is TGCAGTGCCAGGAGTAGACAACTCAACACTGAAGCTTTCTTT.

This clonotype was seen at least ten times. The rearrangement joins TRBV6-5 to TRBJ1-2; the D is unclear. Germline V lookup: CDR1 MNHEY, CDR2 SVGAGI. The V and J ends lost 6 bases and 7 bases respectively, with 12 bases between them. This CDR3 region has 12 residues. The CDR3 reads CASSRTEGGYTF. Written as DNA, the CDR3 is TGTGCCAGCAGCAGGACTGAGGGTGGCTACACCTTC.

This clonotype has just a few counts. The gene calls are TRBV15 and TRBJ2-4, with D unclear. Trimming pared 3 bases from V and 10 bases from J, leaving 7 bases between. CDR1 LNHNV and CDR2 YYDKDF come from the germline V gene (reference sequence). The CDR3 is made up of 11 amino acids. This CDR3 reads CATSRGGIQYF. CDR3 nucleotide sequence: TGTGCCACCAGCAGGGGTGGGATTCAGTACTTC.

This clonotype has a handful of counts. The chain employs TRBV18 and TRBJ2-3, with D possibly matching TRBD1 (6 bases). V was trimmed by 2 bases and J by 2 bases, leaving 11 bases between them. This CDR3 spans 15 amino acids. CDR1 is KGHSH, CDR2 LQKENI, per germline. The CDR3 sequence: CASSPDRSVTDTQYF. The DNA for the CDR3 is TGTGCCAGCTCACCAGACAGGTCTGTCACAGATACGCAGTATTTT.

This clonotype was observed many times. V and J are TRBV5-5 and TRBJ1-2; 7 bases are a match to TRBD1. Germline V gene data show CDR1 as SGHKS and CDR2 as YYEKEE (reference sequence). V lost 6 bases and J lost 8; bases outside the gene matches: 10. This CDR3 has 13 amino acids. CDR3 loop: CASTLQQGYGYTF. CDR3 in DNA: TGTGCCAGCACTTTACAACAGGGGTACGGCTACACCTTC. The whole variable domain, remainder taken from reference TRBV5-5 and TRBJ1-2, is DAGVTQSPTHLIKTRGQQVTLRCSPISGHKSVSWYQQVLGQGPQFIFQYYEKEERGRGNFPDRFSARQFPNYSSELNVNALLLGDSALYLCASTLQQGYGYTFGSGTRLTVV.

This clonotype was found many times. This rearrangement joins TRBV29-1 to TRBJ1-1; TRBD1 is a possible D gene (5 bases). Germline V gene sequence: CDR1 SQVTM, CDR2 ANQGSEA. V shed 7 bases and J shed 1 base, with 10 bases lying between them. This CDR3 has 12 amino acids. CDR3 coding DNA: TGCAGCGGGGAGAGGGGGAACACTGAAGCTTTCTTT. The encoded protein is CSGERGNTEAFF.

The CDR3 loop is CSARDRVQNTEAFF. The CDR3, as DNA: TGCAGTGCTAGAGACAGGGTCCAAAATACTGAAGCTTTCTTT. The chain couples TRBV20-1 to TRBJ1-1; the D gene is possibly TRBD1 (5 bases). The CDR3 is 14 residues long. Germline V gene data show CDR1 as DFQATT and CDR2 as SNEGSKA (reference sequence). V lost 0 bases and J 5 bases, leaving 13 bases between the germline ends.

This clonotype turned up a few times. The chain joins TRBV7-2 to TRBJ1-1; D perhaps matches TRBD1 (5 bases). CDR3 size: 13 residues. Germline V gene sequence: CDR1 SGHTA, CDR2 FQGNSA. Trimming took 6 bases from V and 5 from J, leaving 13 bases between them. The CDR3 DNA sequence: TGTGCCAGCAGGACGGGGGGAGGGACTGAAGCTTTCTTT. This gives the protein CASRTGGGTEAFF.

V usage is TRBV3-1 and J usage is TRBJ2-3; no clear D gene. The CDR3 is 13 residues long. Germline values: CDR1 LGHDT, CDR2 YNNKEL (reference sequence). V was pared by 0 bases and J by 6 bases, with 7 bases between. DNA of the CDR3: TGTGCCAGCAGCCAAGATGGGGTGGATACGCAGTATTTT. Its translation is CASSQDGVDTQYF.

Only a few counts were recorded for this clonotype. The gene calls are TRBV2 and TRBJ1-5; 7 bases are a match to TRBD1. Losses at the gene ends were 0 bases for V and 6 bases for J; bases not matched to a gene: 5. This CDR3 contains 15 residues. CDR1 and CDR2 (germline): SNHLY, FYNNEI. Here the CDR3 reads CASSEARGPGQPQHF. CDR3 sequence (DNA): TGTGCCAGCAGTGAAGCAAGGGGGCCCGGTCAGCCCCAGCATTTT.

This clonotype was seen a handful of times. The chain employs TRBV20-1 and TRBJ1-5; TRBD1 matches at 9 bases. The J segment lost 5 bases and the V segment lost 4 bases, leaving 6 bases of the junction unmatched. This CDR3 is 14 amino acids long. In germline, CDR1 is DFQATT, CDR2 SNEGSKA (reference sequence). In DNA, the CDR3 is TGCAGTGCTAATTTGGACAGGGGTTATCAGCCCCAGCATTTT. Translated, it gives CSANLDRGYQPQHF.